These 32 T cell receptor beta chains were all obtained from the same sample, sequenced in a study of CD8+CD57+ T cells in acquired aplastic anemia. CDR3 and TCR beta VDJ profiling relied on a genomic DNA template. TCRdb re-derived calls from the reads in MiXCR, one entry per CDR3 protein. The data show about 190,000 distinct CDR3 sequences, less than 65% seen once. Sequencing used sorted CD4+, CD8+, or CD8+CD57+ T cells (not recorded which) from PBMCs. These receptors came from a human donor in good health, serving as a control.

The chain is built from TRBV7-8 and TRBJ1-6; no clear D gene. This CDR3 is 13 amino acids long. CDR1 is SGHVS and CDR2 is FQNEAQ in the germline V gene. V lost 6 bases, J lost 6 bases, and 9 bases lay in between. CDR3 protein: CASSRDLNSPLHF. The CDR3 region has the DNA TGTGCCAGCAGTCGCGACCTTAATTCACCCCTCCACTTT.

The rearrangement links TRBV28 to TRBJ1-2; 7 bases match TRBD1. Losses at the gene ends were 6 bases for V and 1 base for J; bases not matched to a gene: 5. The germline CDR1 and CDR2 sequences are MDHEN and SYDVKM. The length of the CDR3 is 14 residues. The CDR3 bases are TGTGCCAGCAGACGGGACAGCCTTAACTATGGCTACACCTTC. Its protein product is CASRRDSLNYGYTF.

This clonotype was detected once. The genes are TRBV4-2 and TRBJ2-1, with D perhaps TRBD1 or TRBD2 (5 bases each). The CDR3 is made up of 14 amino acids. Trimming took off 0 bases at V and 10 bases at J, with 13 bases between the two ends. Germline values: CDR1 LGHNA, CDR2 YNFKEQ. CDR3: CASSQDWGGSEQFF. In DNA form, the CDR3 reads TGTGCCAGCAGCCAAGATTGGGGCGGGTCAGAGCAGTTCTTC.

CDR3 in DNA: TGTGCCAGCAGTTTCGGCCAGCCTAATTCACCCCTCCACTTT. Translated, it gives CASSFGQPNSPLHF. The gene calls are TRBV12-3 or TRBV12-4 and TRBJ1-6; unclear D gene. V lost 3 bases to trimming and J lost 6 bases, with 9 bases between them. This CDR3 is built from 14 residues.

This chain links TRBV6-6 with TRBJ1-1; 7 nucleotides align to TRBD1. The V gene end was trimmed by 6 bases and the J gene end by 0 bases; junction bases not matched to a gene: 10. The CDR3 extends over 16 amino acids. CDR1 MNHNY and CDR2 SVGAGI come from the germline V gene (reference sequence). The CDR3 protein is CASSDRTGSMNTEAFF. DNA of the CDR3: TGTGCCAGCAGCGATAGGACAGGTTCCATGAACACTGAAGCTTTCTTT.

The rearrangement joins TRBV10-2 to TRBJ1-2; D is perhaps TRBD1 (5 bases). Germline-derived CDR1 and CDR2 are WSHSY and SAAADI. The germline V and J ends were trimmed by 4 bases and 4 bases, with 10 bases remaining between them. The CDR3 loop spans 13 amino acids. CDR3 amino acids: CASSASGAYGYTF. In DNA form, the CDR3 reads TGCGCCAGCAGTGCGTCCGGGGCCTATGGCTACACCTTC.

Ten or more counts support this clonotype. J is TRBJ2-3 and V is TRBV19; 12 positions agree with TRBD2. Germline V gene sequence: CDR1 LNHDA, CDR2 SQIVND (reference sequence). The CDR3 consists of 15 residues. The V and J ends lost 4 bases and 4 bases, in that order; junction bases with no gene match: 3. The DNA for the CDR3 is TGTGCCAGTAGTAACCTAGCGGGAGGGTCAGATACGCAGTATTTT. It encodes CASSNLAGGSDTQYF.

The chain combines TRBV7-2 with TRBJ2-1, with TRBD2 matching 10 bases. Losses at the gene ends were 1 base for V and 4 bases for J; bases not matched to a gene: 7. The germline gives CDR1 SGHTA, CDR2 FQGNSA. The CDR3 spans 17 residues. The CDR3 sequence is CASSLVGLAVHYNEQFF. The DNA for the CDR3 is TGTGCCAGCAGCTTAGTTGGACTAGCGGTACATTACAATGAGCAGTTCTTC.

A few counts support this clonotype. CDR3 sequence reads: CASSDGSGGNEQFF. The CDR3 nucleotides are TGTGCCAGCAGTGACGGTAGCGGGGGTAATGAGCAGTTCTTC. The chain links TRBV6-4 to TRBJ2-1, with 9 bases matching TRBD2. This CDR3 has 14 residues. Trimming cost V 2 bases and J 7 bases; bases outside gene matches: 3. Germline loops: CDR1 MRHNA, CDR2 SNTAGT.

This chain joins TRBV9 and TRBJ2-7; maybe TRBD1 (6 bases). Looked up from germline, CDR1 is SGDLS and CDR2 is YYNGEE. The CDR3 spans 14 residues. V lost 4 bases and J lost 4, with 15 bases in between. The CDR3 protein is CASSLGGVFYEQYF. CDR3 DNA sequence: TGTGCCAGCAGCTTAGGGGGAGTCTTTTACGAGCAGTACTTC.

The sample holds many counts of this clonotype. The V and J genes are TRBV3-1 and TRBJ1-5; perhaps TRBD1 as D (6 bases). This CDR3 contains 14 residues. The germline CDR1 and CDR2 sequences are LGHDT and YNNKEL (reference sequence). The ends were cut back, 1 base at V and 7 bases at J, with 11 bases in the middle. This CDR3 is CASSQGQGSQPQHF. The CDR3 DNA reads as TGTGCCAGCAGCCAAGGGCAGGGGTCGCAGCCCCAGCATTTT.

The V call is TRBV20-1, the J call TRBJ1-5; the match to TRBD1 covers 8 bases. Germline-derived CDR1 and CDR2 are DFQATT and SNEGSKA (reference sequence). V shed 5 bases and J 7 bases; nucleotides not matched to a gene: 10. The CDR3 sequence is 14 residues long. CDR3 DNA: TGCAGTGCTGACAGGACAGGGCGGCGACAGCCCCAGCATTTT. This gives the protein CSADRTGRRQPQHF.

A remark on this clonotype: One end of the junction is discordant with germline, which a read error may explain. The chain employs TRBV7-9 and TRBJ2-5; 9 bases are a match to TRBD1. The CDR3 runs 14 residues. Germline-derived CDR1 and CDR2 are SEHNR and FQNEAQ (reference sequence). The CDR3 loop is CASNSGQGTETQYF. The CDR3 DNA reads TGCGCCAGCAACTCGGGACAGGGAACGGAGACCCAGTACTTC.

The chain employs TRBV7-2 and TRBJ2-7; D is unclear. The germline CDR1 and CDR2 sequences are SGHTA and FQGNSA. Trimming stripped 5 bases from V and 3 bases from J, with 11 bases between. This CDR3 has 13 amino acids. The CDR3 sequence: CASSVLGDYEQYF. The CDR3 nucleotides are TGTGCCAGCAGCGTTCTTGGGGACTACGAGCAGTACTTC.

The CDR3, as DNA: TGTGCCACCAGCCCTGGTCGGCGAGAGACCCAGTACTTC. This codes for CATSPGRRETQYF. The chain carries TRBV15 and TRBJ2-5; no reliable D call. CDR1 is LNHNV and CDR2 is YYDKDF in the germline V gene (reference sequence). V lost 5 bases and J lost 4, with 11 bases in between. The CDR3 spans 13 residues.

In this sample, this clonotype turned up many times. V gene TRBV10-3 combines with J gene TRBJ2-5; 9 nucleotides match TRBD2. Germline CDR1 and CDR2: ENHRY and SYGVKD. Unmatched junction bases numbered 3, after V lost 8 bases and J lost 5 bases. The CDR3 runs to 12 residues. DNA for the CDR3: TGTGCCATCGCGGGGGGGAGTGAGACCCAGTACTTC. Protein product: CAIAGGSETQYF.

The chain couples TRBV20-1 to TRBJ1-1, with a tentative D call TRBD1 (6 bases). CDR1 is DFQATT, CDR2 SNEGSKA, per germline (reference sequence). V gave up 3 bases and J gave up 1 base, with 15 bases separating them. There are 15 residues in the CDR3. CDR3 nucleotides: TGCAGTGCTAGTCTACCGGGGGCGCGGAACACTGAAGCTTTCTTT. Encoded protein: CSASLPGARNTEAFF.

In the case of this clonotype: A much larger clone lies one base from this, so it may be a read error. Lacking the conserved final phenylalanine or tryptophan, this CDR3 likely reflects a read error. The rearrangement links TRBV6-5 to TRBJ2-5, with D possibly being TRBD1 or TRBD2 (6 bases each). The germline V and J ends were trimmed by 2 bases and 5 bases, with 12 bases remaining between them. Germline CDR1 MNHEY, CDR2 SVGAGI. The CDR3 covers 14 residues. CDR3 sequence: CASSYRGTLETQYL. The CDR3 nucleotides are TGTGCCAGCAGTTACCGGGGGACACTGGAGACCCAGTACCTC.

V usage is TRBV29-1 and J usage is TRBJ2-7, with D possibly being TRBD1 (6 bases). Trimming left V 7 bases short and J 2 bases short, with 12 bases between. Germline V gives CDR1 SQVTM, CDR2 ANQGSEA. This CDR3 comprises 12 residues. The CDR3 protein is CSAKQGPYEQYF. CDR3 DNA: TGCAGCGCAAAACAGGGACCCTACGAGCAGTACTTC.

A few counts support this clonotype. The V call is TRBV10-3, the J call TRBJ1-2; no clear D gene. This CDR3 is 17 amino acids long. Per germline, CDR1 ENHRY and CDR2 SYGVKD. V dropped 0 bases and J dropped 8 bases, with 22 bases sitting between them. Here the CDR3 reads CAISESGKGGHGKGYTF. In nucleotides, the CDR3 is TGTGCCATCAGTGAGTCGGGGAAGGGAGGGCACGGGAAAGGCTACACCTTC.

The table lists this clonotype with many counts. V gene TRBV7-2 combines with J gene TRBJ2-5; D not certain. This CDR3 is 13 amino acids long. Trimming shortened V by 8 bases and J by 2 bases, and 12 bases separated the two germline ends. Germline V gene sequence: CDR1 SGHTA, CDR2 FQGNSA. CDR3 nucleotide sequence: TGTGCCAGCGCCAGATCATCTCAAGAGACCCAGTACTTC. It codes for CASARSSQETQYF.

This clonotype is a singleton in its sample. The chain joins TRBV7-2 to TRBJ2-5; D remains unclear. Trimming cost V 1 base and J 3 bases, with 3 bases left between them. Germline V gene data show CDR1 as SGHTA and CDR2 as FQGNSA. The CDR3 totals 12 residues. CDR3 sequence reads: CASSLEEETQYF. The CDR3 nucleotides read TGTGCCAGCAGCTTAGAAGAAGAGACCCAGTACTTC.

The CDR3 region is CSATTGGAGDEQYF. The CDR3 nucleotides read TGCAGTGCAACGACAGGGGGCGCGGGTGACGAGCAGTACTTC. The V call is TRBV20-1, the J call TRBJ2-7, with 10 bases aligning to TRBD1. This CDR3 contains 14 residues. Trimming cost V 6 bases and J 5 bases; bases outside gene matches: 10. Germline CDR1 is DFQATT and CDR2 is SNEGSKA (reference sequence).

The chain joins TRBV6-5 to TRBJ2-5; 10 nucleotides agree with TRBD2. This CDR3 spans 15 amino acids. The germline V gene encodes CDR1 MNHEY and CDR2 SVGAGI. V gave up 10 bases and J gave up 2 bases; unmatched junction bases: 10. The CDR3 loop reads CATDSGGTSQETQYF. The CDR3 nucleotides are TGTGCCACCGATAGCGGGGGGACTAGTCAAGAGACCCAGTACTTC.

CDR3 amino acids: CASSPGLVETQYF. As DNA, the CDR3 is TGTGCCAGTAGTCCTGGACTAGTCGAGACCCAGTACTTC. V and J are TRBV19 and TRBJ2-5, with 7 bases that match TRBD2. With 5 bases clipped from V and 5 bases from J, the junction kept 5 bases outside the gene matches. The CDR3 is 13 residues long. The germline CDR1 and CDR2 sequences are LNHDA and SQIVND (reference sequence).

This chain's CDR3 is CSVEGINTEAFF. In DNA form, the CDR3 reads TGCAGCGTTGAGGGCATCAACACTGAAGCTTTCTTT. The chain couples TRBV29-1 to TRBJ1-1; D ambiguous. The CDR3 length is 12 residues. V lost 3 bases to trimming and J lost 2 bases, with 7 bases between them. Germline V gene sequence: CDR1 SQVTM, CDR2 ANQGSEA.

The sample holds many counts of this clonotype. CDR3 DNA: TGTGCCAGCAGCTTAGGTCCAGGGGGCATATACGAGCAGTACTTC. Encoded protein: CASSLGPGGIYEQYF. The chain links TRBV7-8 to TRBJ2-7, with 8 bases that match TRBD1. Germline lookup yields CDR1 SGHVS and CDR2 FQNEAQ. The ends lost 1 base at V and 4 bases at J; junction bases unmatched: 6. The CDR3 has 15 residues.

The chain uses TRBV5-1 and TRBJ2-5, with D possibly being TRBD1 or TRBD2 (6 bases each). The CDR3 runs to 16 residues. From germline, CDR1 is SGHRS and CDR2 YFSETQ. Between the trimmed V and J ends, which lost 4 bases and 5 bases, there was a span of 21 bases. CDR3 bases: TGCGCCAGCAGCCAGACGGGGGCGAACACCGGGGAGACCCAGTACTTC. Protein product: CASSQTGANTGETQYF.

This clonotype showed up many times. The chain's CDR3 is CASSLRQGAREQYF. The DNA for the CDR3 is TGTGCCAGCAGTTTGAGGCAGGGGGCGCGGGAGCAGTACTTC. This chain uses TRBV12-3 or TRBV12-4 with TRBJ2-7, with 8 positions matching TRBD1. This CDR3 is built from 14 residues. The ends lost 3 bases at V and 7 bases at J; junction bases unmatched: 8.

This clonotype was found a few times. V usage is TRBV6-5 and J usage is TRBJ1-2, with 7 nucleotides matching TRBD1. The CDR3 is made up of 15 amino acids. V shed 2 bases, J shed 2 bases, and the junction held 5 bases outside the gene matches. CDR1 and CDR2 (germline): MNHEY, SVGAGI. The CDR3 loop is CASSYRDSLNYGYTF. CDR3 in DNA: TGTGCCAGCAGTTACCGGGACAGCCTAAACTATGGCTACACCTTC.

This clonotype was found many times. The chain has TRBV7-2 and TRBJ2-7; D remains ambiguous. Germline V lookup: CDR1 SGHTA, CDR2 FQGNSA. This CDR3 comprises 15 residues. V was pared by 1 base and J by 1 base, with 11 bases between. The DNA of the CDR3 is TGTGCCAGCAGCTTAGGGATTACCGTGTCCTACGAGCAGTACTTC. Its translation is CASSLGITVSYEQYF.

This clonotype was seen at least ten times. This chain connects TRBV5-1 to TRBJ1-2; TRBD1 agrees at 10 bases. The trim removed 2 bases at V and 4 bases at J, leaving 8 bases unmatched. CDR3 length: 16 amino acids. Per germline, CDR1 SGHRS and CDR2 YFSETQ. This CDR3 is CASSFGQGGSPYGYTF. The CDR3 coding sequence is TGCGCCAGCAGCTTTGGACAGGGGGGGTCCCCCTATGGCTACACCTTC.